This T cell receptor (beta chain) was captured by sequencing in a study of CD8 T cells in Susac syndrome. Sequencing of TCR beta covered CD8+ and CD4+ T cells obtained from blood. Reverse transcription of about 0.5 to 1 ug RNA used random hexamers. One entry per CDR3 protein, called by TCRdb with MiXCR from the immunoSEQ multiplex PCR reads. The sample holds around 200,000 distinct CDR3 sequences; approximately 95% are singletons and the top ten take approximately 0.082%. Per the germline V gene, CDR1 is SGHTA and CDR2 is FQGNSA. CDR3 length equals 15 residues. V shed 4 bases, J shed 5 bases, and the junction held 5 bases outside the gene matches.

This rearrangement joins TRBV7-2 to TRBJ2-2; 9 bases line up with TRBD1. Material: CD4+ T cells from PBMCs. The source is a human donor with multiple sclerosis. CDR3 DNA: TGTGCCAGCAGCTCTGGGACAGGGAGGACCGGGGAGCTGTTTTTT. This codes for CASSSGTGRTGELFF.